This entry features one T cell receptor beta chain sequence. These data are taken from a study of blood T cell repertoires in COVID-19. Across the whole study: Acute and convalescent COVID-19 specimens originated in the United States, Italy and Spain. T cells, B-cell-depleted T cells, or PBMCs provided the cDNA or gDNA that served as material.

This CDR3 has 12 amino acids. CDR1 and CDR2 from the germline V gene are LNHNV and YYDKDF (reference sequence). Trimming removed 0 bases at V and 10 bases at J, with 7 bases between. How the authors handled the data: Counts of nucleated cells, estimated from reference gene primer amplification, were obtained. Profiling relied on immunoSEQ multiplex PCR, and the TCRdb table lists in-frame clones only, not all of them. The V and J calls and clone size were taken over from that table, and D and trimming were inferred from the DNA. The sample includes about 170,000 clones, roughly 82% of them seen just once. In Seattle, patients joined the study during active infection and were tracked longitudinally.

The sample was peripheral blood. The rearrangement uses TRBV15 and TRBJ2-1; maybe TRBD2 (5 bases). This clonotype was sampled from a woman between 40 and 55 years old with COVID-19, enrolled during active disease. The CDR3 protein is CATSRDEGEQFF. The CDR3 DNA reads as TGTGCCACCAGCAGAGATGAGGGAGAGCAGTTCTTC.